One sample yielded the 17 T cell receptor beta chains listed below, sequenced in a study of shared clonotypes between healthy human individuals. The repertoire was sequenced with immunoSEQ multiplex PCR; TCRdb's copy has only in-frame clones and lacks some. Counted here are a few million clones, about 93% occurring once; the ten biggest clones make up more than 1.5%. Naive CD8 populations comprised CD45RO-negative cells positively selected for CCR7, excluding terminally differentiated effector memory CD45RA+ cells. The sample taken for sequencing was naive CD8+ T cells from PBMCs. These receptors all stem from a man younger than 30 in good health. Some clones in this sample may be carry-over from other donors' samples.

The chain carries TRBV7-9 and TRBJ2-7; 8 nucleotides align to TRBD1. CDR1 and CDR2 (germline): SEHNR, FQNEAQ (reference sequence). V trimming: 1 base; J trimming: 3 bases; junction bases outside the gene matches: 2. The CDR3 runs to 14 residues. The CDR3 loop reads CASSLGTGNYEQYF. CDR3 sequence (DNA): TGTGCCAGCAGCTTAGGGACAGGGAACTACGAGCAGTACTTC. Complete variable domain (other parts from reference TRBV7-9 and TRBJ2-7): DTGVSQNPRHKITKRGQNVTFRCDPISEHNRLYWYRQTLGQGPEFLTYFQNEAQLEKSRLLSDRFSAERPKGSFSTLEIQRTEQGDSAMYLCASSLGTGNYEQYFGPGTRLTVT.

V usage is TRBV15 and J usage is TRBJ1-2; 7 positions match TRBD1. Per the germline V gene, CDR1 is LNHNV and CDR2 is YYDKDF (reference sequence). The V and J ends lost 0 bases and 5 bases, in that order; junction bases with no gene match: 9. The length of the CDR3 is 16 residues. The CDR3 bases are TGTGCCACCAGCAGAGAAGGGTGGGACAGCATTTATGGCTACACCTTC. This sequence encodes CATSREGWDSIYGYTF.

About this clone itself: Its ends do not fully match the called genes, so a read error is possible. This sequence joins TRBV2 and TRBJ2-7; 10 positions match TRBD2. The CDR3 extends over 15 amino acids. Germline V gene lookup returns CDR1 SNHLY and CDR2 FYNNEI. The chain's CDR3 is CASREAGGLSYEQYF. The CDR3 DNA follows: TGTGCCAGCAGAGAAGCGGGAGGGCTCTCCTACGAGCAGTACTTC.

This chain links TRBV6-4 with TRBJ1-3; D perhaps matches TRBD1 (6 bases). The CDR3 runs to 14 residues. Germline V CDR1 and CDR2: MRHNA, SNTAGT. Trimming took off 7 bases at V and 0 bases at J, with 10 bases between the two ends. Written as DNA, the CDR3 is TGTGCCAGCAAGGACAGCTCCTCTGGAAACACCATATATTTT. It translates to CASKDSSSGNTIYF.

This clone was found once. The V and J genes are TRBV28 and TRBJ2-7, with a possible D match to TRBD1 (5 bases). The germline gives CDR1 MDHEN, CDR2 SYDVKM. V was clipped by 2 bases and J by 4 bases, with 15 bases between them. CDR3 length equals 15 residues. CDR3: CASSLIGVIAYEQYF. CDR3 nucleotide sequence: TGTGCCAGCAGTTTAATAGGGGTTATAGCTTACGAGCAGTACTTC.

V is TRBV19 and J is TRBJ1-1; no clear D gene. The CDR3 extends over 13 amino acids. Trimming pared 3 bases from V and 4 bases from J, leaving 9 bases between. The germline gives CDR1 LNHDA, CDR2 SQIVND (reference sequence). For the CDR3, the DNA is TGTGCCAGTAGTATGCGACGGGTCACTGAAGCTTTCTTT. It specifies CASSMRRVTEAFF. Full variable domain (outside the CDR3, taken from reference TRBV19 and TRBJ1-1): DGGITQSPKYLFRKEGQNVTLSCEQNLNHDAMYWYRQDPGQGLRLIYYSQIVNDFQKGDIAEGYSVSREKKESFPLTVTSAQKNPTAFYLCASSMRRVTEAFFGQGTRLTVV.

The J gene is TRBJ2-7, the V gene TRBV5-1; D gene unclear. V was clipped by 0 bases and J by 0 bases, with 10 bases between them. CDR1 SGHRS and CDR2 YFSETQ come from the germline V gene. The CDR3 covers 15 residues. CDR3: CASSLGRAFSYEQYF. CDR3 DNA sequence: TGCGCCAGCAGCTTGGGTCGGGCTTTCTCCTACGAGCAGTACTTC.

The V gene is TRBV19, the J gene TRBJ1-2; D is ambiguous. This CDR3 has 13 amino acids. The germline CDR1 and CDR2 sequences are LNHDA and SQIVND (reference sequence). The ends were cut back, 4 bases at V and 7 bases at J, with 13 bases in the middle. The CDR3 region is CASSNMVVFGYTF. DNA for the CDR3: TGTGCCAGTAGTAATATGGTAGTCTTTGGCTACACCTTC.

The rearrangement uses TRBV2 and TRBJ1-5; TRBD1 matches at 7 bases. CDR1 is SNHLY and CDR2 is FYNNEI in the germline V gene. The CDR3 loop spans 17 amino acids. V lost 6 bases, J lost 2 bases, and 13 bases stayed unmatched. Written as DNA, the CDR3 is TGTGCCAGCAGCAGAAAAACAGGGGAAGGGGGCAATCAGCCCCAGCATTTT. It specifies CASSRKTGEGGNQPQHF.

V is TRBV11-2 and J is TRBJ2-5, with D hard to call. Germline V CDR1 and CDR2: SGHAT, FQNNGV. V gave up 1 base and J gave up 7 bases, with 10 bases separating them. The CDR3 totals 13 residues. In DNA form, the CDR3 reads TGTGCCAGCAGCTTAGGTTCATCGGGGACCCAGTACTTC. Translation: CASSLGSSGTQYF.

This chain connects TRBV27 to TRBJ2-1, with 7 bases lining up with TRBD2. J was trimmed by 4 bases and V by 4 bases; bases with no gene match: 7. CDR3 size: 15 residues. Germline CDR1 is MNHEY and CDR2 is SMNVEV (reference sequence). The CDR3 reads CASSSGTTYYNEQFF. DNA of the CDR3: TGTGCCAGCAGTTCCGGGACTACCTATTACAATGAGCAGTTCTTC.

The DNA for the CDR3 is TGCAGCGTTGATTCGCCCGCAGGGAGCGACTATGGCTACACCTTC. Translated: CSVDSPAGSDYGYTF. This rearrangement joins TRBV29-1 to TRBJ1-2, with D tentatively TRBD1 (5 bases). V lost 3 bases and J lost 3, with 17 bases in between. Germline V gene sequence: CDR1 SQVTM, CDR2 ANQGSEA. The CDR3 is made up of 15 amino acids.

The chain carries TRBV25-1 and TRBJ1-3; no definite D call. The CDR3 runs to 14 residues. V dropped 6 bases and J dropped 3 bases, with 12 bases sitting between them. Germline V lookup: CDR1 MGHDK, CDR2 SYGVNS. The CDR3 is CASSPVGGGNTIYF. The CDR3 DNA reads as TGTGCCAGCAGCCCCGTGGGCGGTGGAAACACCATATATTTT.

This clone has a single count. The CDR3 loop is CASSVAPGDYEQYF. DNA of the CDR3: TGTGCCAGCAGCGTAGCTCCAGGAGACTACGAGCAGTACTTC. The chain combines TRBV9 with TRBJ2-7; D ambiguous. Trimming shortened V by 0 bases and J by 3 bases, and 10 bases separated the two germline ends. Germline-derived CDR1 and CDR2 are SGDLS and YYNGEE. The CDR3 loop spans 14 amino acids.

The chain carries TRBV7-9 and TRBJ2-1, with 11 bases fitting TRBD2. CDR3 length equals 15 residues. V shed 1 base and J 5 bases; nucleotides not matched to a gene: 1. Germline values: CDR1 SEHNR, CDR2 FQNEAQ (reference sequence). The CDR3 DNA reads as TGTGCCAGCAGCTTAGAACTAGCGGGAGACAATGAGCAGTTCTTC. Amino acid sequence: CASSLELAGDNEQFF.

As to this clone: Additional DNA sequences in this sample encode the identical CDR3. The genes are TRBV6-1 and TRBJ1-3; unclear D gene. The CDR3 totals 14 residues. Looked up from germline, CDR1 is MNHNS and CDR2 is SASEGT. V gave up 1 base and J gave up 2 bases, with 6 bases separating them. This CDR3 is CASSEGGTGNTIYF. The DNA of the CDR3 is TGTGCCAGCAGTGAAGGGGGTACTGGAAACACCATATATTTT.

This chain uses TRBV9 with TRBJ2-1; D gene unclear. Deletions cut 0 bases from V and 5 bases from J, with 9 bases between. Germline V lookup: CDR1 SGDLS, CDR2 YYNGEE. CDR3 length: 14 residues. The CDR3 protein is CASSVAAAHNEQFF. CDR3 coding DNA: TGTGCCAGCAGCGTAGCGGCTGCCCACAATGAGCAGTTCTTC.